These T cell receptor beta chains were read from a single sample in a study of T cell responses to AZD1222 COVID-19 vaccine. The protocol was immunoSEQ multiplex PCR, while the TCRdb copy is restricted to in-frame clones and leaves out a portion. The sample comprises tens of thousands of clones, roughly 90% of which are singletons, and roughly 5% rests with the top ten. Sequences were derived from peripheral blood, sampled on day 0 of AZD1222 vaccination. Receptors were obtained from an adult in good health. The CDR3 runs from the conserved cysteine through the conserved F or W. The order of the fields is clone size, D gene, J gene, V gene, CDR3 protein, CDR3 DNA. D genes are given only for firm matches. Clone size is stated in some rows and not others, as once, few, many or a class when expanded.

abundance: once
d_gene: NA
j_gene: TRBJ1-5
v_gene: TRBV4-2
CDR3aa: CASSQYGNQPQHF
CDR3nt: TGTGCCAGCAGCCAATATGGCAATCAGCCCCAGCATTTT

abundance: NA
d_gene: TRBD1
j_gene: TRBJ1-2
v_gene: TRBV19
CDR3aa: CASSPGSLDRDYGYTF
CDR3nt: TGTGCCAGTAGCCCCGGAAGCCTAGACAGGGACTATGGCTACACCTTC

abundance: NA
d_gene: TRBD1
j_gene: TRBJ2-3
v_gene: TRBV6-4
CDR3aa: CASSVQQGADTQYF
CDR3nt: TGTGCCAGCAGTGTCCAGCAGGGGGCAGATACGCAGTATTTT

abundance: NA
d_gene: NA
j_gene: TRBJ2-5
v_gene: TRBV7-9
CDR3aa: CASSPWTGRETQYF
CDR3nt: TGTGCCAGCAGCCCCTGGACTGGCAGGGAGACCCAGTACTTC

abundance: NA
d_gene: TRBD1
j_gene: TRBJ1-5
v_gene: TRBV19
CDR3aa: CASSSLQGVGNQPQHF
CDR3nt: TGTGCCAGTAGTTCTCTACAGGGGGTTGGCAATCAGCCCCAGCATTTT

abundance: NA
d_gene: NA
j_gene: TRBJ2-3
v_gene: TRBV5-1
CDR3aa: CASSLLGRGTDTQYF
CDR3nt: TGCGCCAGCAGCTTGCTCGGTAGGGGCACAGATACGCAGTATTTT

abundance: NA
d_gene: NA
j_gene: TRBJ1-5
v_gene: TRBV6-1
CDR3aa: CASSEGGAGSGQPQHF
CDR3nt: TGTGCCAGCAGTGAAGGCGGTGCGGGGTCAGGACAGCCCCAGCATTTT

abundance: NA
d_gene: NA
j_gene: TRBJ1-1
v_gene: TRBV5-1
CDR3aa: CASSLFYREDTEAFF
CDR3nt: TGCGCCAGCAGCTTGTTTTATAGGGAGGACACTGAAGCTTTCTTT

abundance: NA
d_gene: NA
j_gene: TRBJ2-3
v_gene: TRBV4-1
CDR3aa: CASGPVETDTQYF
CDR3nt: TGCGCCAGCGGGCCGGTGGAAACAGATACGCAGTATTTT

abundance: NA
d_gene: NA
j_gene: TRBJ1-6
v_gene: TRBV2
CDR3aa: CASSKQGSSSPLHF
CDR3nt: TGTGCCAGCAGTAAACAGGGTAGTAGTTCACCCCTCCACTTT

abundance: NA
d_gene: NA
j_gene: TRBJ2-7
v_gene: TRBV24-1
CDR3aa: CATTAVHYEQYF
CDR3nt: TGTGCCACCACGGCAGTTCACTACGAGCAGTACTTC

abundance: NA
d_gene: TRBD1
j_gene: TRBJ2-1
v_gene: TRBV6-5
CDR3aa: CASSYSNRGEREQFF
CDR3nt: TGTGCCAGCAGTTACTCGAACAGGGGGGAACGGGAGCAGTTCTTC

abundance: NA
d_gene: TRBD1
j_gene: TRBJ1-2
v_gene: TRBV6-1
CDR3aa: CASSETGVRGYTF
CDR3nt: TGTGCCAGCAGTGAAACAGGGGTGCGAGGCTACACCTTC

abundance: NA
d_gene: NA
j_gene: TRBJ1-1
v_gene: TRBV6-6
CDR3aa: CASSYEGRAFF
CDR3nt: TGTGCCAGCAGTTACGAAGGTAGAGCTTTCTTT

abundance: NA
d_gene: TRBD2
j_gene: TRBJ2-1
v_gene: TRBV10-2
CDR3aa: CASLAGGNEQFF
CDR3nt: TGCGCCAGCCTCGCGGGGGGCAATGAGCAGTTCTTC

abundance: NA
d_gene: NA
j_gene: TRBJ2-2
v_gene: TRBV12-3/TRBV12-4
CDR3aa: CASGRAGDGELFF
CDR3nt: TGTGCCAGCGGGCGGGCAGGGGACGGGGAGCTGTTTTTT

abundance: once
d_gene: NA
j_gene: TRBJ1-2
v_gene: TRBV6-6
CDR3aa: CASRLYGYTF
CDR3nt: TGTGCCAGCAGGCTCTATGGCTACACCTTC

abundance: NA
d_gene: TRBD2
j_gene: TRBJ2-1
v_gene: TRBV10-3
CDR3aa: CAIRDGAGVTYNEQFF
CDR3nt: TGTGCCATCAGAGACGGAGCGGGGGTCACCTACAATGAGCAGTTCTTC

abundance: NA
d_gene: TRBD1
j_gene: TRBJ2-1
v_gene: TRBV19
CDR3aa: CASSIWLGMGQGARNEQFF
CDR3nt: TGTGCCAGTAGTATATGGTTGGGGATGGGGCAGGGGGCGCGCAATGAGCAGTTCTTC

abundance: once
d_gene: NA
j_gene: TRBJ2-1
v_gene: TRBV6-5
CDR3aa: CASSLYNEQFF
CDR3nt: TGTGCCAGCAGTTTGTACAATGAGCAGTTCTTC

abundance: NA
d_gene: TRBD2
j_gene: TRBJ2-1
v_gene: TRBV5-1
CDR3aa: CASTLAGGPYEQFF
CDR3nt: TGCGCCAGCACCCTAGCGGGGGGGCCCTATGAGCAGTTCTTC

abundance: NA
d_gene: NA
j_gene: TRBJ2-1
v_gene: TRBV7-9
CDR3aa: CASSRIGEYNEQFF
CDR3nt: TGTGCCAGCAGCCGAATTGGGGAATACAATGAGCAGTTCTTC

abundance: NA
d_gene: NA
j_gene: TRBJ1-1
v_gene: TRBV6-5
CDR3aa: CASRENTEAFF
CDR3nt: TGTGCCAGCAGGGAGAACACTGAAGCTTTCTTT

abundance: NA
d_gene: NA
j_gene: TRBJ2-5
v_gene: TRBV5-1
CDR3aa: CASSLTPEQETQYF
CDR3nt: TGCGCCAGCAGCTTGACGCCAGAACAAGAGACCCAGTACTTC

abundance: NA
d_gene: NA
j_gene: TRBJ1-5
v_gene: TRBV30
CDR3aa: CAWSVQGDEPQHF
CDR3nt: TGTGCCTGGAGTGTACAAGGGGATGAGCCCCAGCATTTT

abundance: NA
d_gene: NA
j_gene: TRBJ2-1
v_gene: TRBV19
CDR3aa: CASSIADIYNEQFF
CDR3nt: TGTGCCAGTAGTATAGCGGACATCTACAATGAGCAGTTCTTC

abundance: NA
d_gene: NA
j_gene: TRBJ2-2
v_gene: TRBV5-4
CDR3aa: CASRPGTVNTGELFF
CDR3nt: TGTGCCAGCAGGCCCGGGACGGTGAACACCGGGGAGCTGTTTTTT

abundance: NA
d_gene: NA
j_gene: TRBJ2-1
v_gene: TRBV10-2
CDR3aa: CATGGYVGNEQFF
CDR3nt: TGCGCCACTGGGGGGTATGTGGGCAATGAGCAGTTCTTC

abundance: NA
d_gene: NA
j_gene: TRBJ1-2
v_gene: TRBV29-1
CDR3aa: CSVAATNYGYTF
CDR3nt: TGCAGCGTTGCTGCGACTAACTATGGCTACACCTTC

abundance: few
d_gene: NA
j_gene: TRBJ1-1
v_gene: TRBV30
CDR3aa: CAWSVSGQPNTEAFF
CDR3nt: TGTGCCTGGAGTGTCTCGGGACAACCGAACACTGAAGCTTTCTTT

abundance: NA
d_gene: NA
j_gene: TRBJ1-1
v_gene: TRBV27
CDR3aa: CASSPRTSNTEAFF
CDR3nt: TGTGCCAGCAGTCCCCGGACGTCGAACACTGAAGCTTTCTTT

abundance: NA
d_gene: NA
j_gene: TRBJ1-5
v_gene: TRBV19
CDR3aa: CASSILRNQPQHF
CDR3nt: TGTGCCAGTAGTATCTTAAGGAATCAGCCCCAGCATTTT

abundance: NA
d_gene: NA
j_gene: TRBJ1-1
v_gene: TRBV15
CDR3aa: CATSSRVTRFTEAFF
CDR3nt: TGTGCCACCAGCAGTAGGGTAACACGGTTCACTGAAGCTTTCTTT

abundance: NA
d_gene: NA
j_gene: TRBJ1-5
v_gene: TRBV3-1/TRBV3-2
CDR3aa: CASSQNGQRGQPQHF
CDR3nt: TGTGCCAGCAGCCAGAATGGACAAAGGGGCCAGCCCCAGCATTTT

abundance: NA
d_gene: TRBD1
j_gene: TRBJ2-7
v_gene: TRBV23-1
CDR3aa: CASRKGAGEQYF
CDR3nt: TGCGCCAGCAGGAAGGGGGCTGGAGAGCAGTACTTC

abundance: NA
d_gene: TRBD1
j_gene: TRBJ2-1
v_gene: TRBV5-5
CDR3aa: CASSLALGTAYNEQFF
CDR3nt: TGTGCCAGCAGCTTGGCCTTAGGGACAGCTTACAATGAGCAGTTCTTC

abundance: NA
d_gene: TRBD1
j_gene: TRBJ2-2
v_gene: TRBV6-5
CDR3aa: CASGRGQGLTGELFF
CDR3nt: TGTGCCAGCGGCCGGGGACAGGGCCTCACCGGGGAGCTGTTTTTT

abundance: NA
d_gene: NA
j_gene: TRBJ2-1
v_gene: TRBV15
CDR3aa: CATIDAAGPNEQFF
CDR3nt: TGTGCCACCATAGATGCCGCGGGACCCAATGAGCAGTTCTTC

abundance: once
d_gene: TRBD1
j_gene: TRBJ2-4
v_gene: TRBV28
CDR3aa: CASSRTGIAKNIQYF
CDR3nt: TGTGCCAGCAGTCGGACAGGGATAGCCAAAAACATTCAGTACTTC

abundance: NA
d_gene: NA
j_gene: TRBJ2-2
v_gene: TRBV4-1
CDR3aa: CASKRVPHTGELFF
CDR3nt: TGCGCCAGCAAAAGGGTCCCTCACACCGGGGAGCTGTTTTTT

abundance: once
d_gene: TRBD1
j_gene: TRBJ1-4
v_gene: TRBV5-1
CDR3aa: CASRTGRASNEKLFF
CDR3nt: TGCGCCAGCCGGACAGGGAGGGCGTCTAATGAAAAACTGTTTTTT